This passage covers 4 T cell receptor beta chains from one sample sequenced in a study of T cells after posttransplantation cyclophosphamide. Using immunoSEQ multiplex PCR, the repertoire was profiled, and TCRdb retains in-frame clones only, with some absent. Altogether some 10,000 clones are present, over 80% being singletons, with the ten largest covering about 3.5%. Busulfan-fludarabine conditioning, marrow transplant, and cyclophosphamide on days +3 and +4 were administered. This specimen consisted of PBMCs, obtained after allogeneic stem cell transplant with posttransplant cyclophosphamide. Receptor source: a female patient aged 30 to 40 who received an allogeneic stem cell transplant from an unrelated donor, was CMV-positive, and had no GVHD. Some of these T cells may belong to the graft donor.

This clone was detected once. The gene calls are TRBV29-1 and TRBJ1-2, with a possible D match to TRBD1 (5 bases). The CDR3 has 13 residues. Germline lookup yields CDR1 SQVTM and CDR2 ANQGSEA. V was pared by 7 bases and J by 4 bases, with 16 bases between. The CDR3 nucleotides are TGCAGCGCCGGCTCGGGGGTTGGCTATGGCTACACCTTC. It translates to CSAGSGVGYGYTF.

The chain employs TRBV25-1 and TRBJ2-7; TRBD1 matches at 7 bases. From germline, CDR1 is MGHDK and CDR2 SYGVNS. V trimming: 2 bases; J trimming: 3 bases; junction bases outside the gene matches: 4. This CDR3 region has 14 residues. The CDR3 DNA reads TGTGCCAGCAGTGAACCGGGACAGAACTACGAGCAGTACTTC. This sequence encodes CASSEPGQNYEQYF.

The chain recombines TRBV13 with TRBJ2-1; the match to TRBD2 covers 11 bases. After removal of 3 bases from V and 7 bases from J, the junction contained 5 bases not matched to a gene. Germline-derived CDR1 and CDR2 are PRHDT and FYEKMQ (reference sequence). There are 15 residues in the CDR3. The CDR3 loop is CASSFGTSGANEQFF. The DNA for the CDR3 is TGTGCCAGCAGCTTCGGGACTAGCGGAGCTAATGAGCAGTTCTTC.

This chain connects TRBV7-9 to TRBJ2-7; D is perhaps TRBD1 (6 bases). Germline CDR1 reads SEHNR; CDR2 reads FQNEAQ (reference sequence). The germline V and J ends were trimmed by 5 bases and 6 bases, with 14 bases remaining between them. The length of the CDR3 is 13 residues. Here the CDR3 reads CASSDNRAGEQYF. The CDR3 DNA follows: TGTGCCAGCAGCGATAACAGGGCCGGCGAGCAGTACTTC.